This T cell receptor beta chain was identified in a study of OX40 agonist ivuxolimab in advanced cancers. At the level of the study: Patients undergoing dose escalation presented with hepatocellular carcinoma, melanoma, renal cell or head and neck cancer. Prior anti-PD-1, anti-PD-L1 or anti-CTLA-4 therapy was allowed; less than 45% had some.

Findings and limits, study-wide: Within 6 weeks, CD4+ and CD8+ blood T cells expanded clonally at 0.1 to 3.0 mg/kg.

In regard to this clone: Its specificity is unknown.

TCRdb's copy holds only in-frame clones and misses some; the assay was immunoSEQ multiplex PCR. The sample consists of approximately 54,000 clones, 80% to 85% of them appearing once. Sample: CD4+ or CD8+ T cells sorted from blood, taken in a trial of the OX40 agonist ivuxolimab. The clonotype comes from an adult with an advanced solid tumor such as melanoma, head and neck, liver or kidney cancer.

The CDR3 loop is CASRRGLGETQYF. DNA for the CDR3: TGCGCCAGCAGGAGGGGGCTGGGAGAGACCCAGTACTTC. The chain uses TRBV5-1 and TRBJ2-5, with 7 bases aligning to TRBD1. J gave up 4 bases and V 5 bases, and 5 bases lay outside the gene matches. CDR1 is SGHRS and CDR2 is YFSETQ in the germline V gene. The CDR3 consists of 13 residues.